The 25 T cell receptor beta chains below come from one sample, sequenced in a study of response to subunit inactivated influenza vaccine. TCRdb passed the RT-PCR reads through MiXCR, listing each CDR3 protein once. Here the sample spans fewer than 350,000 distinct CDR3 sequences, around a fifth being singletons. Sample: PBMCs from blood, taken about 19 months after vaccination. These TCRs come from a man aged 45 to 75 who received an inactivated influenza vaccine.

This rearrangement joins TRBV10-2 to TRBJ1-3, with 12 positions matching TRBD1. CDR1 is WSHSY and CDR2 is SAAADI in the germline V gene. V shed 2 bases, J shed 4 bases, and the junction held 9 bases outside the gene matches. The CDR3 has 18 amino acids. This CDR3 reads CASSEPPGQGARGNTIYF. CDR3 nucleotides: TGCGCCAGCAGTGAGCCTCCGGGACAGGGGGCGCGGGGAAACACCATATATTTT.

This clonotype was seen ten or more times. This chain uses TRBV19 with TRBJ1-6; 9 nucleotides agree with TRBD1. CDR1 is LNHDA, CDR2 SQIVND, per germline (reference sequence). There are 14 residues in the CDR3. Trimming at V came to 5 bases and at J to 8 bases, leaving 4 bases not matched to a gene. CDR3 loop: CASSLDRGDSPLHF. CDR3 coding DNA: TGTGCCAGTAGTCTTGACAGGGGGGATTCACCCCTCCACTTT.

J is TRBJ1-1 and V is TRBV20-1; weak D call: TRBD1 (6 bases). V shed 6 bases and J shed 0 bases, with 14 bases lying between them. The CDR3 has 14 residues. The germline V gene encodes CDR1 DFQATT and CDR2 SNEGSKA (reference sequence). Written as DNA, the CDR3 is TGCAGTGCAAAAAGGACAGTAATGAACACTGAAGCTTTCTTT. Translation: CSAKRTVMNTEAFF.

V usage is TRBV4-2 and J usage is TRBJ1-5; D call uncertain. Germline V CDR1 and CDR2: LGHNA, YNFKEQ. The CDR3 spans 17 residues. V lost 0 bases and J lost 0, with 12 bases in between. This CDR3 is CASSQEVPSYSNQPQHF. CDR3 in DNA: TGTGCCAGCAGCCAAGAGGTGCCATCCTATAGCAATCAGCCCCAGCATTTT.

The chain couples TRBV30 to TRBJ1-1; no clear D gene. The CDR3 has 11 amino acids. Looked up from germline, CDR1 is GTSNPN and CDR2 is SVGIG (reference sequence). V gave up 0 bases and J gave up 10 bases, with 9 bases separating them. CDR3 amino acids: CAWSVTLGAFF. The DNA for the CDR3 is TGTGCCTGGAGTGTAACTCTAGGAGCTTTCTTT.

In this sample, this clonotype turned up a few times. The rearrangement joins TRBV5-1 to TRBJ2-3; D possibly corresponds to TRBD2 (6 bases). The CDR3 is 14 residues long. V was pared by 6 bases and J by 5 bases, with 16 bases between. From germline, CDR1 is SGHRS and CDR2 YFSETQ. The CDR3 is CASTTGGGRDTQYF. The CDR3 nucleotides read TGCGCCAGCACCACCGGGGGAGGAAGAGATACGCAGTATTTT.

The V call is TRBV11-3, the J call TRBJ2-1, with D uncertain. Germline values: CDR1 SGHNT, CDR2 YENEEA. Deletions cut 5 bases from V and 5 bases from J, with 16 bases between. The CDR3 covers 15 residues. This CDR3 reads CASSPHGGNNNEQFF. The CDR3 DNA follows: TGTGCCAGCAGCCCTCACGGCGGAAACAACAATGAGCAGTTCTTC.

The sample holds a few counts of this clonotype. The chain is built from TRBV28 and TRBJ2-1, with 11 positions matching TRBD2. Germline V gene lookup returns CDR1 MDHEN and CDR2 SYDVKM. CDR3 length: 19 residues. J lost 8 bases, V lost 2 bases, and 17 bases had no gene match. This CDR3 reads CASSLVSLAGGVSEDEQFF. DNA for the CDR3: TGTGCCAGCAGTTTAGTTTCCTTAGCGGGGGGGGTGAGTGAGGATGAGCAGTTCTTC.

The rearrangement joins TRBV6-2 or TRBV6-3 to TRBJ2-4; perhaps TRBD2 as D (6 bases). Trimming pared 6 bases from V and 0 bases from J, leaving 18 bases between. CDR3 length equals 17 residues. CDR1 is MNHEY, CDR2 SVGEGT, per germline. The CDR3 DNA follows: TGTGCCAGCAGCCCCATATCCGCCGGGGGAGCCAAAAACATTCAGTACTTC. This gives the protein CASSPISAGGAKNIQYF.

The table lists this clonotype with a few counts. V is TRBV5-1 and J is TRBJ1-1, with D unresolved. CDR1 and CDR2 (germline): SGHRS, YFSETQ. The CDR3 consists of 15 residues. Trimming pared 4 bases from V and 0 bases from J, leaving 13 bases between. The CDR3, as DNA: TGCGCCAGCAGCCCTACCGACCGGTTGAACACTGAAGCTTTCTTT. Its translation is CASSPTDRLNTEAFF.

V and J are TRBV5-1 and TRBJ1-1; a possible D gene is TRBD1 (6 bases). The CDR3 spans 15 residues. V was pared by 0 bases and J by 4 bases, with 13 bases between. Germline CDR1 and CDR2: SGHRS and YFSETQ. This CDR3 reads CASSLAGGRGTEAFF. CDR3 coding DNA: TGCGCCAGCAGCTTGGCCGGGGGGCGCGGCACTGAAGCTTTCTTT. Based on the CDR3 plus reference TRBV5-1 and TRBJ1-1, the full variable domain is KAGVTQTPRYLIKTRGQQVTLSCSPISGHRSVSWYQQTPGQGLQFLFEYFSETQRNKGNFPGRFSGRQFSNSRSEMNVSTLELGDSALYLCASSLAGGRGTEAFFGQGTRLTVV.

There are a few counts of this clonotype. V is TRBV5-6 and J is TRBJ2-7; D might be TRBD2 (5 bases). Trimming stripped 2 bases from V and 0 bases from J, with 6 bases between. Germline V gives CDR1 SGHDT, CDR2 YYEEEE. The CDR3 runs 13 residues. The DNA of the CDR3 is TGTGCCAGCAGCTTCGGGATCTCCTACGAGCAGTACTTC. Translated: CASSFGISYEQYF.

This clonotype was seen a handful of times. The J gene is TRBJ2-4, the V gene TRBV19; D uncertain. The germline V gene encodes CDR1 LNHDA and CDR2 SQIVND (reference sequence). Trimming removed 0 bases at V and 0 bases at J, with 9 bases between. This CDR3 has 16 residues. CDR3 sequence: CASSIDGSRAKNIQYF. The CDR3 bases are TGTGCCAGTAGTATAGATGGCTCAAGAGCCAAAAACATTCAGTACTTC.

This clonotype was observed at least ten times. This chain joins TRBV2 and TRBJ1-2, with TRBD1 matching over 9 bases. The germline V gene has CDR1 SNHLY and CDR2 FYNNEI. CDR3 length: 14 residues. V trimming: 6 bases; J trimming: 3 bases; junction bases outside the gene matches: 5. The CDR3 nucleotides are TGTGCCAGCAGAGAACGACAGGGGGACTATGGCTACACCTTC. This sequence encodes CASRERQGDYGYTF.

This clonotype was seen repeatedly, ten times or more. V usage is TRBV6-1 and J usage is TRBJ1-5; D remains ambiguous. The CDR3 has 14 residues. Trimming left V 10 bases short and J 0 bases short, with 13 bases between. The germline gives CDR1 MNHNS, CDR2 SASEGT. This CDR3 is CATSAGYSNQPQHF. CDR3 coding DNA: TGTGCCACCTCGGCCGGGTATAGCAATCAGCCCCAGCATTTT.

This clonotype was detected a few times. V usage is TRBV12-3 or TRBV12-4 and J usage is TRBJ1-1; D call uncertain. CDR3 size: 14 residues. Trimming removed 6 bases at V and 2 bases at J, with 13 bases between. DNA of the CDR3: TGTGCCAGCAGGATTGAAAAGGTAAACACTGAAGCTTTCTTT. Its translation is CASRIEKVNTEAFF.

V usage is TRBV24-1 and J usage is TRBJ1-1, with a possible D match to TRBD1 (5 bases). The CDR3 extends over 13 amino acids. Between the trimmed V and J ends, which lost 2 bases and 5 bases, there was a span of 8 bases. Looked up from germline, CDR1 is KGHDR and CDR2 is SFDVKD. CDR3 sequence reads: CATSDSGGTEAFF. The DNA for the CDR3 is TGTGCCACCAGTGATTCGGGGGGGACTGAAGCTTTCTTT.

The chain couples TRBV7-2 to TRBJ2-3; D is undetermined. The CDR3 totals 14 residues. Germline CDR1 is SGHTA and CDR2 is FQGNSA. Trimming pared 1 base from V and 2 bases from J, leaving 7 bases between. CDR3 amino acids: CASSLEVLTDTQYF. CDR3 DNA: TGTGCCAGCAGCTTAGAGGTCCTCACAGATACGCAGTATTTT.

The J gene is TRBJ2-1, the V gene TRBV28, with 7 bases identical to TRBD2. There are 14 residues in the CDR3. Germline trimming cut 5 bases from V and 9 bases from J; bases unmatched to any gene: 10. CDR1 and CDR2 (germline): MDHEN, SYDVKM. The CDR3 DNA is TGTGCCAGCAGTCCTGGCGGGAGTGAGGTTGAGCAGTTCTTC. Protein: CASSPGGSEVEQFF.

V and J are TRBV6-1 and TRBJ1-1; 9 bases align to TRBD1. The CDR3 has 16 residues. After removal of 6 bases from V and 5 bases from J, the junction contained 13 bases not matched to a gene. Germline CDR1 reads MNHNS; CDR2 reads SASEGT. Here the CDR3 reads CASRDYYDRGKTEAFF. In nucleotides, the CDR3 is TGTGCCAGCAGGGATTATTACGACAGGGGGAAGACTGAAGCTTTCTTT.

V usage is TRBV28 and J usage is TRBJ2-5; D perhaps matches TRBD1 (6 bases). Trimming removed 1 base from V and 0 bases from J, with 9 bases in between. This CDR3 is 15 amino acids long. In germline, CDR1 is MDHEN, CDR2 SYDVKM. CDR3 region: CASSLSGTNQETQYF. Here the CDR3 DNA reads TGTGCCAGCAGTTTATCCGGGACAAACCAAGAGACCCAGTACTTC.

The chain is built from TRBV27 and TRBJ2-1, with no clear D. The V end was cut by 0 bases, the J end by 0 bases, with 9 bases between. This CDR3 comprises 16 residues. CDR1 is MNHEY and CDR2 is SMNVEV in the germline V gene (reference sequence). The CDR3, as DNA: TGTGCCAGCAGTTTATCCCCACGCAGCTCCTACAATGAGCAGTTCTTC. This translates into CASSLSPRSSYNEQFF.

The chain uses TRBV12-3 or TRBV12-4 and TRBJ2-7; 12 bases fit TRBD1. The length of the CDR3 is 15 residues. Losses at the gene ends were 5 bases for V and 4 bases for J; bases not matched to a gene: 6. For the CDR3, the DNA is TGTGCCAGCAGTCAAGGGACAGGGGGCTTTTACGAGCAGTACTTC. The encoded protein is CASSQGTGGFYEQYF.

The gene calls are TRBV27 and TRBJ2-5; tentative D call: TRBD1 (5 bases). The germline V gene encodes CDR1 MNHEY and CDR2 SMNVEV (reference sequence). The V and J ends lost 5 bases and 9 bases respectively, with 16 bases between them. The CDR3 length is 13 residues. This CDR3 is CASSLSPGPAQYF. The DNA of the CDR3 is TGTGCCAGCAGTCTCTCTCCAGGGCCGGCCCAGTACTTC.

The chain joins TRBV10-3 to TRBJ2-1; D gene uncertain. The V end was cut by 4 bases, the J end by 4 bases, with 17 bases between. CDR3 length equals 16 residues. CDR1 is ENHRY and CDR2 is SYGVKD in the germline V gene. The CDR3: CAISGQGSEVYNEQFF. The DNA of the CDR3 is TGTGCCATCAGTGGGCAAGGAAGCGAGGTATACAATGAGCAGTTCTTC.